Detailed here is one T cell receptor (beta chain). As yet, its antigen is unknown. Trimming pared 1 base from V and 3 bases from J, leaving 13 bases between. CDR1 is LGHNA and CDR2 is YSLEER in the germline V gene. CDR3 length equals 16 residues. The sample originates from a study of neoadjuvant anti-PD-1 for oral cavity cancer. Study-wide context: Before surgery, most patients got three to four biweekly 3 mg/kg nivolumab doses.

These oral cavity squamous cell carcinomas were HPV-negative and locally advanced. Study-wide findings and caveats: After neoadjuvant nivolumab, PBMC T cell clonality was significantly higher in non-responders than responders. TCR analyses covered only a few patients per response group.

Generated by immunoSEQ multiplex PCR, the TCRdb table keeps only in-frame clones and is missing some. The sample contains thousands of clones, around 82% of which appear only once. This receptor was taken from a person aged 35 to 85 with oral cavity squamous cell carcinoma. V gene TRBV4-3 combines with J gene TRBJ2-1; D is ambiguous. The source was PBMCs, collected before nivolumab (anti-PD-1) treatment. The CDR3 here is CASSQVSGKSYNEQFF. The CDR3 nucleotides read TGCGCCAGCAGCCAAGTTAGTGGGAAAAGCTACAATGAGCAGTTCTTC.